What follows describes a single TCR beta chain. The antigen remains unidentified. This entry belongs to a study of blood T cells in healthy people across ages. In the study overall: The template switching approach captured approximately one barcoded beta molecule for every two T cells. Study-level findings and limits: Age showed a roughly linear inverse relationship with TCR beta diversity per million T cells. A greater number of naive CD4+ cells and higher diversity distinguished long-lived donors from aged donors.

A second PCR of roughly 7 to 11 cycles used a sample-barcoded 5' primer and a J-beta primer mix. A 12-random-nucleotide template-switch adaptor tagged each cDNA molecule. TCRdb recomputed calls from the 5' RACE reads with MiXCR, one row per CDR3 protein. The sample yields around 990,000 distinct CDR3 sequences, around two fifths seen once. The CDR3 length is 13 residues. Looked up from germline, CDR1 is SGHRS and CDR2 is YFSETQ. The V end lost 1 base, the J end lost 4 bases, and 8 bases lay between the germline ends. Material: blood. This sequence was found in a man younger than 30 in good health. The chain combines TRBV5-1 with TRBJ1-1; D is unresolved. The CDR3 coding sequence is TGCGCCAGCAGCTTGTCCGTTAGCACTGAAGCTTTCTTT. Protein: CASSLSVSTEAFF.